This record looks at one T cell receptor (beta chain) sequence and its context. This CDR3 has 16 residues. The germline V gene encodes CDR1 SGHRS and CDR2 YFSETQ. Trimming removed 0 bases at V and 5 bases at J, with 17 bases between. Per the original methods: Nucleated cell counts were estimated from reference gene primer amplification. Here immunoSEQ multiplex PCR was the method, and the copy in TCRdb shows in-frame clones only, minus some. V, J and clone size were drawn from that table, and D and trimming were deduced from the DNA. The table lists fewer than 110,000 clones, approximately 88% of them singletons. The sample is drawn from a study of blood T cell repertoires in COVID-19. For the study at large: From the United States, Italy and Spain came samples of acute and convalescent COVID-19. From T cells, B-cell-depleted T cells, or PBMCs came the material, which was cDNA or gDNA.

The sequenced sample was peripheral blood. V gene TRBV5-1 combines with J gene TRBJ2-5, with D perhaps TRBD1 (5 bases). The TCR comes from a man in his fifties with active or convalescent COVID-19. The CDR3 loop is CASSLGAGSGRETQYF. In DNA form, the CDR3 reads TGCGCCAGCAGCTTGGGGGCAGGGTCGGGCCGGGAGACCCAGTACTTC.